This passage covers 5 T cell receptor beta chains from one sample sequenced in a study of vaccination and CD4 T cells after COVID-19. Treatment denoted: roughly ten-day PBMC culture with coronavirus spike peptide pools or control peptides (ViraFEST assay). Researchers used the Oncomine TCR Beta short-read assay to sequence DNA from cultured CD4+ T cells. TCRdb used MiXCR to reprocess the PCR reads, holding one entry per CDR3 protein. The table includes 12,000 or so distinct CDR3 sequences, roughly 50% detected once. These receptors are not linked to any known antigen. This specimen consisted of cultured CD4+ T cells from blood, obtained after SARS-CoV-2 vaccination. The receptors come from a human donor with COVID-19.

J is TRBJ1-6 and V is TRBV18; D is ambiguous. The V end lost 6 bases, the J end lost 4 bases, and 13 bases lay between the germline ends. Germline CDR1 reads KGHSH; CDR2 reads LQKENI. CDR3 size: 15 residues. The chain's CDR3 is CASSPGPIYNSPLHF. As DNA, the CDR3 is TGTGCCAGCTCGCCAGGTCCCATTTATAATTCACCCCTCCACTTT.

This sequence joins TRBV7-9 and TRBJ2-7, with D tentatively TRBD1 (6 bases). The CDR3 length is 14 residues. Germline values: CDR1 SEHNR, CDR2 FQNEAQ (reference sequence). V was clipped by 4 bases and J by 2 bases, with 12 bases between them. In nucleotides, the CDR3 is TGTGCCAGCAGCTCGACAGGCACCGCCTACGAGCAGTACTTC. Amino acid sequence: CASSSTGTAYEQYF.

This rearrangement joins TRBV6-1 to TRBJ2-1; D uncertain. Germline V lookup: CDR1 MNHNS, CDR2 SASEGT. This CDR3 spans 13 amino acids. V lost 7 bases and J 8 bases, leaving 15 bases between the germline ends. The CDR3 region is CASIPPGLDEQFF. The DNA of the CDR3 is TGTGCCAGCATCCCCCCGGGCTTGGATGAGCAGTTCTTC.

This sequence joins TRBV6-1 and TRBJ1-3; 7 bases are a match to TRBD1. Germline trimming cut 6 bases from V and 2 bases from J; bases unmatched to any gene: 10. This CDR3 spans 16 amino acids. CDR1 and CDR2 (germline): MNHNS, SASEGT. The CDR3 coding sequence is TGTGCCAGCAGCCCCCTACCTACAGGGGCTGGAAACACCATATATTTT. The encoded protein is CASSPLPTGAGNTIYF.

This chain connects TRBV6-1 to TRBJ2-1; D is possibly TRBD1 (6 bases). Germline V gene data show CDR1 as MNHNS and CDR2 as SASEGT. The CDR3 totals 17 residues. Trimming took off 6 bases at V and 8 bases at J, with 26 bases between the two ends. The CDR3 DNA reads TGTGCCAGCAGCCCACGTCGGGACAAACCCAGGAGGCATGAGCAGTTCTTC. Protein product: CASSPRRDKPRRHEQFF.